Presented here are 2 T cell receptor beta chains from one specimen sequenced in a study of early T cells in non-severe SARS-CoV-2 infection. TCRdb reprocessed the 5' RACE reads via MiXCR and lists one record per CDR3 protein. This sample carries around 25,000 distinct CDR3 sequences, about 2.7% of them seen once, and the ten largest clones take over 0.65%. Material: whole blood. The source is an adult who was a healthcare worker with PCR-confirmed SARS-CoV-2 infection or an uninfected control (not recorded which).

This clonotype was seen at least ten times. The chain combines TRBV6-6 with TRBJ1-2; unclear D gene. CDR3 length: 13 residues. Germline values: CDR1 MNHNY, CDR2 SVGAGI (reference sequence). Trimming pared 6 bases from V and 5 bases from J, leaving 13 bases between. The CDR3 DNA reads as TGTGCCAGCAGCCCCATCGGGGATTATGGCTACACCTTC. Translation: CASSPIGDYGYTF.

This clonotype was observed at least ten times. This chain uses TRBV2 with TRBJ1-1; 7 bases line up with TRBD1. The CDR3 extends over 14 amino acids. Germline CDR1 reads SNHLY; CDR2 reads FYNNEI. V dropped 7 bases and J dropped 0; count of bases not matched to a gene: 5. CDR3 nucleotides: TGTGCCAGCATTTACAGGGGTATGAACACTGAAGCTTTCTTT. It is translated as CASIYRGMNTEAFF.